Described below is a single T cell receptor beta chain sequence and its context. The record originates from a study of response to subunit inactivated influenza vaccine. This CDR3 comprises 15 residues. Germline V gene sequence: CDR1 MNHEY, CDR2 SMNVEV (reference sequence). V dropped 5 bases and J dropped 1 base, with 15 bases sitting between them. TCRdb re-called the RT-PCR reads through MiXCR, storing one row per CDR3 protein. The sample carries 600,000 to 850,000 distinct CDR3 sequences, less than 15% recorded once. The receptor's source is a man in his forties or fifties who received an inactivated influenza vaccine. The starting material was PBMCs from blood, obtained less than 15 days before vaccination. J is TRBJ2-7 and V is TRBV27; D perhaps matches TRBD2 (6 bases). DNA of the CDR3: TGTGCCAGCAGTCTAGCCTGGGACTTATCCTACGAGCAGTACTTC. Protein product: CASSLAWDLSYEQYF.